What follows describes a single TCR beta chain. This clone is a singleton in its sample. What antigen it recognizes has not been identified. Nothing much larger sits one base from this clone, and base qualities are not available. The library was produced with the immunoSEQ multiplex PCR assay. For the multiplex PCR, a mixture combining 60 forward primers for TCR Vbeta segments and 13 reverse primers for TCR Jbeta segments was used. Amplification of the CDR3 region of rearranged TCR beta genes was performed with a multiplex PCR assay on genomic DNA. The amplified TCR beta libraries were sequenced on the Illumina HiSeq System as 87-base-pair reads. The original methods were these. A later analysis counted approximately 74 million unique TCR beta chains across the 666 repertoires, and roughly 10 million of these chains were shared by at least two donors. Raw reads were error-corrected and collapsed into unique sequences by a nearest-neighbor algorithm in which closely related sequences were merged to remove PCR and sequencing errors. CDR3 sequences were aligned to IMGT reference sequences to assign V, D and J gene segments. For a sequence to be retained, at least a six-nucleotide match to both a V gene segment and a J gene segment was required. Rearrangements were classified as productive when the CDR3 lacked stop codons and remained in frame with V and J, and all other rearrangements were classified as non-productive. Following IMGT convention, CDR3 was defined as the stretch from the second conserved V-encoded cysteine to the conserved J-encoded phenylalanine. The earlier analysis of some 550 of the donors excluded any sequence lacking an unambiguous match to a single V gene segment. In an earlier analysis of almost 600 of the donors, a V segment was called functional when productive rearrangements were above 56.7%, and segregating when the standard deviation between donors exceeded 5%. A statistical classification framework was developed to diagnose cytomegalovirus status using the catalog of TCR beta chain sequences. V and J gene assignment, in a later analysis, came from comparing TCR nucleotide sequences with IMGT/GENE-DB human TR gene sequences. Using the TCRdist pipeline, a later analysis assigned CDR3 sequences along with most-parsimonious VDJ recombination scenarios. A later analysis defined each TCR beta chain by its CDR3 amino acid sequence plus V-gene family, and excluded reads lacking a unique V-gene family. A later analysis removed 450 to 600 highly shared, low-generation-probability nucleotide sequences to deal with suspected cross-contamination and a sequencing artifact. In a later analysis, a clonal expansion index for each public chain was calculated from normalized within-repertoire ranks of inferred template counts. In a later analysis, generation probabilities were computed with a VDJ recombination model fitted to out-of-frame rearrangements, and the resulting probabilities were checked against IGoR. A later analysis scored TCR-TCR, TCR-HLA and TCR-CMV co-occurrence with hypergeometric tests, applying a repertoire-size bias correction to TCR pairs. A later analysis estimated false discovery rates by permuting HLA or CMV assignments 20 times. In a later analysis, co-occurring TCRs were grouped using DBSCAN, and TCRdist sequence similarity was added for clustering within HLA-allele-positive subsets. For co-occurrence clustering, repertoires with fewer than 30,000 or more than 120,000 public chains were excluded, along with roughly 5 repertoires with anomalous nucleotide sharing. TCRdb took this table from immuneACCESS and kept in-frame rearrangements with V and J called. Such tables lack part of the clones; where checked against another copy, unresolved V genes explain under half of the gap, and the rest is unexplained. V, J and clone size are taken as reported in that table, and D and trimming were inferred from the DNA itself. The sample table holds some 250,000 clones, of which 82% were seen once. Jointly, the top ten make up 5% to 6% of the sample.

The cohort consisted of 666 healthy bone marrow donors. All cohort members were sampled while nominally healthy, although unrecorded immune exposures were likely present. The donor tested CMV seropositive and was one of the 289 seropositive cohort members. Each donor provided a peripheral blood sample, and peripheral blood mononuclear cells were used for TCR beta sequencing. Genomic DNA extraction from the blood cell samples was performed with the Qiagen DNeasy Blood Extraction Kit. The data are from a study of cytomegalovirus exposure and HLA in healthy donors (dated by TCRdb to the late 2010s). Background on the whole study: According to an earlier analysis of several hundred of the donors, 200 million or so T cells yielded 120 million or so unique TCR beta sequences and roughly 280 Gb of sequence data. A later analysis re-analyzed previously published TCR beta repertoires from hundreds of donors and added high-resolution HLA genotyping to study TCR occurrence patterns. Among the roughly 370 genotyped donors, around 79% belonged to the genetic ancestry cluster associated with self-reported Caucasian donors. To decide whether each TCR beta V gene segment behaved as functional or pseudogenic, an earlier analysis of some 540 of the donors relied on high-throughput TCR beta sequencing. Because of strong linkage in the cohort, four to six DR-DQ haplotypes were treated as single units for association and clustering. Donor age, sex, ethnicity and CMV serostatus were compiled together with the repertoire data. The later analysis used no new phenotypic data to find candidate immune exposures, relying instead on TCR beta sequences and their occurrence across donors. A separate validation cohort of more than 100 different subjects was used in addition to the approximately 610-subject first cohort. HLA typing covered class I and class II loci at four-digit resolution. All discovery cohort repertoires had been generated using a single sequencing platform. The study aimed to test whether signatures of past pathogen exposure could be identified by cataloging public T cell receptors. The number of donors typed differed by locus, with about 629-630 for A, B, C, DRB1 and DQB1, about 500 for DQA1, 606 for DPA1, and 400 to 490 for DPB1. A later genetic analysis took genome-wide SNP genotypes for about three fifths of the roughly 670 donors and used that subset as a discovery cohort. To predict cytomegalovirus infection status, the study brought together high-throughput TCR immunosequencing, statistical association of individual TCRs with disease status, and machine learning. The T cell repertoires of 666 subjects were profiled by immunosequencing and related to cytomegalovirus serostatus. Approximately 300 gigabases of sequencing data and roughly 81 million unique TCR sequences made up an early release that covered under 750 HLA-typed donors. On average, roughly 200,000 unique TCR beta nucleotide sequences were sequenced per donor among about 400 genotyped donors of the cohort, with roughly 18% of those sequences being non-productive. Results and caveats for the whole study, not just this receptor: In a later analysis, HLA-associated TCR beta chains showed more clonal expansion and lower generation probabilities than non-associated chains that were equally common. Specific HLA alleles were associated with over 15,000 TCR beta sequences at a false discovery rate of 0.05 in a later analysis. A cluster of highly shared sequence variants was judged likely to represent a technical artifact of the sequencing pipeline. Because HLA typing was unavailable for some donors at each locus, only the typed subset was used in association tests. A later analysis reported that several top co-occurrence clusters appeared linked to parvovirus B19, influenza, CMV and Epstein-Barr virus. Because counts were too low, some 17 rarely observed V segments, including chromosome 9 orphons, were excluded from the earlier analysis of several hundred of the donors. Some IMGT-functional V segments, including TRBV6-2 and TRBV6-3, could not be distinguished by the 87-base-pair reads and were therefore excluded. For the cohort, immune exposure information was limited to CMV serostatus. Sequencing depth was assumed to be roughly uniform across donors in the presence/absence analyses, though that assumption may not hold. When HLA alleles, especially DR and DQ, strongly co-occurred, TCR associations were difficult to assign to individual alleles. A few of the identified cytomegalovirus-associated TCR beta chains were confirmed in vitro to be specific for cytomegalovirus antigens. It was suggested by the authors that the approach could potentially be generalized to other disease states and immunological phenotypes. A later genetic analysis reported fewer N-insertions in productive TCRs among donors in an Asian-associated ancestry cluster than the 666-donor mean. A later analysis found that TCR association rates varied across HLA loci, with DRB1 alleles showing the most associated TCRs and HLA-C alleles the fewest. In the study, about 150 TCR beta chains were listed as associated with cytomegalovirus. Broadly in line with IMGT annotations, most TCR beta V segments showed up in productive rearrangements about 90% or about 30% of the time in an earlier analysis of around 600 of the donors. Linkage disequilibrium might explain the correlated functional status among segregating V segments, but an unknown experimental factor could not be ruled out. Only TCR beta chains were sequenced in this cohort, and the absence of alpha or paired-chain data limited detectable features. A further reported finding was that TCR beta sequences accurately predicted the HLA-A and HLA-B alleles for most subjects in the first cohort. In a later genetic analysis, a missense DCLRE1C variant was associated with V-gene and J-gene trimming of TCR beta chains, and the association was replicated in an independent cohort. The classifier was reported to diagnose cytomegalovirus status with high specificity and sensitivity in both the original cohort and the validation cohort. Most CMV-associated TCR beta chains appeared to be HLA-restricted in a later analysis, and the HLA associations seemed to be driven largely by CMV exposure. Most TCR sequences were observed very rarely across donors, whereas some public TCRs were present in many individuals.

Reading from cysteine to phenylalanine, the CDR3 counts 15 amino acids. The sequence is cut down to CDR3 DNA, 45 bases in frame from base 1. V is trimmed back by 1 base and J by 6 bases, and the junction contains 6 bases that no gene match accounts for. CDR1 and CDR2, looked up from the germline V gene, are SGHRS and YFSETQ. This chain joins TRBV5-1 to TRBJ1-5, and TRBD1 aligns with 8 junction nucleotides. The sequence derives from a woman in her thirties or forties in good health and CMV-seropositive. The sample taken for sequencing was PBMCs. The sequenced DNA: TGCGCCAGCAGCTTGAGTCAGGGGGCTAGTCAGCCCCAGCATTTT. Translation gives CASSLSQGASQPQHF.